Below, 30 T cell receptor beta chains from the same sample are listed, as sequenced in a study of blood T cell repertoires in COVID-19. Produced via immunoSEQ multiplex PCR; TCRdb's table is partial and in-frame only. Of around 190,000 clones in the sample, over 70% were seen once. Source material: peripheral blood. The receptor source for this set is a man aged 55 to 70 with acute or convalescent COVID-19.

The V gene is TRBV19, the J gene TRBJ1-1; no clear D. CDR1 LNHDA and CDR2 SQIVND come from the germline V gene (reference sequence). Trimming took 7 bases from V and 1 from J, leaving 13 bases between them. The CDR3 covers 14 residues. Here the CDR3 DNA reads TGTGCCAGTATCCCCCCGTTGAGGAACACTGAAGCTTTCTTT. The encoded protein is CASIPPLRNTEAFF.

The chain couples TRBV28 to TRBJ1-3, with 8 bases fitting TRBD1. V lost 2 bases and J lost 3; bases outside the gene matches: 12. From germline, CDR1 is MDHEN and CDR2 SYDVKM. The length of the CDR3 is 18 residues. The CDR3 DNA is TGTGCCAGCAGTTTAAATGTTGGGACAGGCGCGGGTGGAAACACCATATATTTT. This gives the protein CASSLNVGTGAGGNTIYF.

This clone was seen just once. The chain has TRBV9 and TRBJ2-5; D is ambiguous. Trimming took off 3 bases at V and 0 bases at J, with 3 bases between the two ends. Germline assignment: CDR1 SGDLS and CDR2 YYNGEE. The CDR3 is made up of 12 amino acids. The CDR3 spells CASSADQETQYF. The CDR3 DNA is TGTGCCAGCAGCGCCGACCAAGAGACCCAGTACTTC. Supplemented by reference TRBV9 and TRBJ2-5, the full variable domain reads DSGVTQTPKHLITATGQRVTLRCSPRSGDLSVYWYQQSLDQGLQFLIQYYNGEERAKGNILERFSAQQFPDLHSELNLSSLELGDSALYFCASSADQETQYFGPGTRLLVL.

This clone was seen repeatedly, ten times or more. The chain couples TRBV5-5 to TRBJ2-7, with D possibly being TRBD2 (6 bases). Germline V gene sequence: CDR1 SGHKS, CDR2 YYEKEE (reference sequence). This CDR3 comprises 14 residues. The ends were cut back, 2 bases at V and 2 bases at J, with 11 bases in the middle. CDR3 coding DNA: TGTGCCAGCAGCTTCGCGGGATCCGCCTACGAGCAGTACTTC. Encoded protein: CASSFAGSAYEQYF.

V is TRBV2 and J is TRBJ2-2, with D tentatively TRBD2 (5 bases). The V and J ends lost 8 bases and 6 bases respectively, with 10 bases between them. CDR1 is SNHLY and CDR2 is FYNNEI in the germline V gene. The CDR3 consists of 12 residues. The CDR3 coding sequence is TGTGCCAGCGGCCCCGGGGCCGGGGAGCTGTTTTTT. This gives the protein CASGPGAGELFF.

The rearrangement uses TRBV4-3 and TRBJ1-6, with 7 bases aligning to TRBD1. Germline assignment: CDR1 LGHNA and CDR2 YSLEER. Trimming cost V 1 base and J 13 bases; bases outside gene matches: 7. The CDR3 contains 14 residues. CDR3 residues: CASSQGRGLGPLHF. The CDR3 nucleotides are TGCGCCAGCAGCCAAGGGAGGGGGCTGGGCCCCCTCCACTTT.

This chain links TRBV12-3 or TRBV12-4 with TRBJ1-2; maybe TRBD1 (6 bases). This CDR3 has 13 amino acids. Trimming stripped 5 bases from V and 8 bases from J, with 15 bases between. Here the CDR3 reads CASSGGPTRGYTF. In DNA, the CDR3 is TGTGCCAGCAGTGGGGGCCCGACGCGGGGCTACACCTTC.

The V gene is TRBV3-1 (or the pseudogene TRBV3-2), the J gene TRBJ2-2, with 9 bases lining up with TRBD1. Germline CDR1 reads LGHDT; CDR2 reads YNNKEL (reference sequence). This CDR3 comprises 16 residues. With V trimmed by 6 bases and J by 4 bases, 9 bases remained unmatched. CDR3 in DNA: TGTGCCAGCAGACGCACCGGGACAGGGATCACCGGGGAGCTGTTTTTT. It is translated as CASRRTGTGITGELFF.

Only a few counts were recorded for this clone. The V and J genes are TRBV7-8 and TRBJ2-7; a weak D match, TRBD2 (5 bases). Trimming stripped 0 bases from V and 7 bases from J, with 16 bases between. Germline V CDR1 and CDR2: SGHVS, FQNEAQ. The CDR3 extends over 15 amino acids. This chain's CDR3 is CASSLAVAGRREQYF. The DNA for the CDR3 is TGTGCCAGCAGCTTAGCTGTGGCGGGCCGGCGGGAGCAGTACTTC.

The V and J genes are TRBV5-1 and TRBJ2-2; possibly TRBD1 for D (6 bases). Germline V gene data show CDR1 as SGHRS and CDR2 as YFSETQ. This CDR3 comprises 14 residues. Trimming pared 4 bases from V and 0 bases from J, leaving 7 bases between. The CDR3 here is CASSDRPNTGELFF. The CDR3 DNA sequence: TGCGCCAGCAGCGACAGGCCGAACACCGGGGAGCTGTTTTTT. Combining the CDR3 with reference TRBV5-1 and TRBJ2-2 gives the whole variable domain KAGVTQTPRYLIKTRGQQVTLSCSPISGHRSVSWYQQTPGQGLQFLFEYFSETQRNKGNFPGRFSGRQFSNSRSEMNVSTLELGDSALYLCASSDRPNTGELFFGEGSRLTVL.

J is TRBJ1-2 and V is TRBV19; D is ambiguous. Per the germline V gene, CDR1 is LNHDA and CDR2 is SQIVND (reference sequence). V was shortened by 7 bases and J by 4 bases, with 10 bases between the two germline ends. CDR3 size: 12 residues. The CDR3: CASKKASYGYTF. The CDR3, as DNA: TGTGCCAGTAAAAAAGCAAGCTATGGCTACACCTTC. Full variable domain (rest looked up from reference TRBV19 and TRBJ1-2): DGGITQSPKYLFRKEGQNVTLSCEQNLNHDAMYWYRQDPGQGLRLIYYSQIVNDFQKGDIAEGYSVSREKKESFPLTVTSAQKNPTAFYLCASKKASYGYTFGSGTRLTVV.

This clone is a singleton in its sample. This sequence joins TRBV4-2 and TRBJ1-5; D is possibly TRBD1 (6 bases). Germline V gene data show CDR1 as LGHNA and CDR2 as YNFKEQ. With 1 base removed from V and 0 bases from J, the gap between germline ends came to 7 bases. This CDR3 comprises 15 residues. The DNA of the CDR3 is TGTGCCAGCAGCCAAGGGACAGATAGCAATCAGCCCCAGCATTTT. This gives the protein CASSQGTDSNQPQHF.

V usage is TRBV19 and J usage is TRBJ1-1; no reliable D call. CDR1 and CDR2 from the germline V gene are LNHDA and SQIVND (reference sequence). The CDR3 covers 14 residues. Trimming cost V 3 bases and J 3 bases, with 11 bases left between them. The CDR3 loop reads CASSIPGSDTEAFF. CDR3 in DNA: TGTGCCAGTAGTATTCCGGGTTCGGACACTGAAGCTTTCTTT.

The chain uses TRBV9 and TRBJ2-1; D not certain. The CDR3 contains 15 residues. The V and J ends lost 0 bases and 4 bases respectively, with 11 bases between them. Germline V gene data show CDR1 as SGDLS and CDR2 as YYNGEE. CDR3 in amino acids: CASSVEESEYNEQFF. CDR3 DNA: TGTGCCAGCAGCGTAGAAGAAAGCGAATACAATGAGCAGTTCTTC.

The chain uses TRBV5-1 and TRBJ1-1; tentatively, D is TRBD1 (5 bases). The CDR3 loop spans 13 amino acids. Per the germline V gene, CDR1 is SGHRS and CDR2 is YFSETQ. The V end was cut by 3 bases, the J end by 5 bases, with 11 bases between. CDR3 in amino acids: CASSSREGTEAFF. CDR3 in DNA: TGCGCCAGCAGCTCCAGGGAAGGGACTGAAGCTTTCTTT. Together with reference TRBV5-1 and TRBJ1-1, the CDR3 gives the full variable domain: KAGVTQTPRYLIKTRGQQVTLSCSPISGHRSVSWYQQTPGQGLQFLFEYFSETQRNKGNFPGRFSGRQFSNSRSEMNVSTLELGDSALYLCASSSREGTEAFFGQGTRLTVV.

This clone was detected only once. V gene TRBV7-2 combines with J gene TRBJ1-5, with D possibly being TRBD1 (6 bases). The CDR3 is 14 residues long. V was cut by 4 bases and J by 3 bases, with 10 bases left in between. Germline values: CDR1 SGHTA, CDR2 FQGNSA. The DNA of the CDR3 is TGTGCCAGCAGCTCGACAGGCCCCAATCAGCCCCAGCATTTT. Its protein product is CASSSTGPNQPQHF.

V usage is TRBV4-2 and J usage is TRBJ2-7, with 7 bases that match TRBD2. CDR3 length: 15 residues. Germline values: CDR1 LGHNA, CDR2 YNFKEQ. J was trimmed by 5 bases and V by 5 bases; bases with no gene match: 12. CDR3 in DNA: TGTGCCAGCAGCAGCGAGTGGGGGGGACTCAACGAGCAGTACTTC. Translation gives CASSSEWGGLNEQYF.

This chain links TRBV5-6 with TRBJ2-1, with D possibly matching TRBD2 (6 bases). The CDR3 contains 13 residues. Germline V CDR1 and CDR2: SGHDT, YYEEEE. V gave up 6 bases and J gave up 4 bases, with 11 bases separating them. CDR3 in amino acids: CASIRGLYNEQFF. The CDR3 nucleotides are TGTGCCAGCATCCGAGGACTATACAATGAGCAGTTCTTC. Full variable domain (remainder filled in from reference TRBV5-6 and TRBJ2-1): DAGVTQSPTHLIKTRGQQVTLRCSPKSGHDTVSWYQQALGQGPQFIFQYYEEEERQRGNFPDRFSGHQFPNYSSELNVNALLLGDSALYLCASIRGLYNEQFFGPGTRLTVL.

This chain connects TRBV12-2 to TRBJ2-6; the table's D call, TRBD1, has no DNA check behind it. TRBV12-2 is tagged as a pseudogene. The CDR3 is 22 amino acids. CDR3 loop: CASRIEGPSTGTGKAGANVLTF. CDR3 coding DNA: TGTGCAAGTCGCATAGAGGGCCCGAGCACCGGGACAGGGAAAGCTGGGGCCAACGTCCTGACTTTC.

This chain joins TRBV30 and TRBJ1-6; 9 bases map to TRBD1. Germline V gene lookup returns CDR1 GTSNPN and CDR2 SVGIG (reference sequence). With V trimmed by 2 bases and J by 10 bases, 6 bases remained unmatched. The CDR3 is made up of 14 amino acids. CDR3 sequence reads: CAWSLDRGGSPLHF. CDR3 sequence (DNA): TGTGCCTGGAGTCTGGACAGGGGAGGGTCACCCCTCCACTTT.

The gene calls are TRBV11-2 and TRBJ1-1, with D maybe TRBD1 (6 bases). The CDR3 loop spans 14 amino acids. Germline CDR1 SGHAT, CDR2 FQNNGV. V dropped 2 bases and J dropped 5 bases, with 12 bases sitting between them. This CDR3 is CASSLMGASTEAFF. Here the CDR3 DNA reads TGTGCCAGCAGCTTAATGGGGGCCTCAACTGAAGCTTTCTTT. Based on the CDR3 plus reference TRBV11-2 and TRBJ1-1, the full variable domain is EAGVAQSPRYKIIEKRQSVAFWCNPISGHATLYWYQQILGQGPKLLIQFQNNGVVDDSQLPKDRFSAERLKGVDSTLKIQPAKLEDSAVYLCASSLMGASTEAFFGQGTRLTVV.

This chain links TRBV7-9 with TRBJ1-2, with D perhaps TRBD1 (5 bases). There are 15 residues in the CDR3. Germline V CDR1 and CDR2: SEHNR, FQNEAQ (reference sequence). V was trimmed by 5 bases and J by 4 bases, leaving 17 bases between them. CDR3 coding DNA: TGTGCCAGCAGCCGTCAGGGCTACGAATCCTATGGCTACACCTTC. Encoded protein: CASSRQGYESYGYTF.

The V and J genes are TRBV25-1 and TRBJ2-7, with 7 bases that match TRBD1. The V segment lost 6 bases and the J segment 2 bases; nucleotides outside the gene matches: 7. The germline CDR1 and CDR2 sequences are MGHDK and SYGVNS. This CDR3 is 14 amino acids long. The DNA for the CDR3 is TGTGCCAGCAGCCGCCGGGACAGACCCTACGAGCAGTACTTC. Translation gives CASSRRDRPYEQYF.

This clone showed up just once. The J gene is TRBJ1-2, the V gene TRBV7-9, with no clear D. The CDR3 runs 13 residues. Germline V lookup: CDR1 SEHNR, CDR2 FQNEAQ (reference sequence). V was cut by 1 base and J by 8 bases, with 11 bases left in between. CDR3 sequence reads: CASSLERAYGYTF. CDR3 DNA sequence: TGTGCCAGCAGCTTAGAAAGAGCATACGGCTACACCTTC.

The sample holds a few counts of this clone. The genes are TRBV12-3 or TRBV12-4 and TRBJ1-3; possibly TRBD1 for D (5 bases). The CDR3 runs 13 residues. The ends were cut back, 11 bases at V and 8 bases at J, with 19 bases in the middle. The DNA of the CDR3 is TGTGCCCAAGGGCGTGGGGGGGAGCACACCATATATTTT. Translation gives CAQGRGGEHTIYF.

V and J are TRBV19 and TRBJ2-7, with D perhaps matching TRBD1 (6 bases). Germline V lookup: CDR1 LNHDA, CDR2 SQIVND (reference sequence). V was trimmed by 3 bases and J by 3 bases, leaving 18 bases between them. The CDR3 contains 16 residues. The CDR3 DNA reads TGTGCCAGTAGTATGGCTGGTGGCAGGGGTATCTACGAGCAGTACTTC. Amino acid sequence: CASSMAGGRGIYEQYF.

The chain carries TRBV2 and TRBJ1-3, with 8 bases identical to TRBD1. Trimming removed 2 bases from V and 6 bases from J; junction bases left unmatched: 12. CDR1 is SNHLY, CDR2 FYNNEI, per germline. The CDR3 runs 17 residues. The CDR3 sequence: CASSELKTGAQENTIYF. The CDR3 DNA sequence: TGTGCCAGCAGTGAATTGAAGACAGGGGCTCAGGAAAACACCATATATTTT.

This clone was counted between two and nine times. The V gene is TRBV20-1, the J gene TRBJ1-1; D unresolved. Looked up from germline, CDR1 is DFQATT and CDR2 is SNEGSKA (reference sequence). V lost 3 bases and J lost 2, with 10 bases in between. CDR3 length equals 13 residues. The CDR3 DNA sequence: TGCAGTGCTAGTCGGTTGGGCAACACTGAAGCTTTCTTT. This translates into CSASRLGNTEAFF.

The rearrangement uses TRBV27 and TRBJ2-7; a possible D gene is TRBD2 (6 bases). Germline values: CDR1 MNHEY, CDR2 SMNVEV (reference sequence). V gave up 4 bases and J gave up 3 bases, with 13 bases separating them. The CDR3 sequence is 14 residues long. DNA of the CDR3: TGTGCCAGCAGTTGGAGGGAACGGGACTACGAGCAGTACTTC. Protein product: CASSWRERDYEQYF.

The V and J genes are TRBV5-1 and TRBJ1-1; D possibly corresponds to TRBD1 (5 bases). V shed 0 bases and J shed 0 bases, with 12 bases lying between them. The CDR3 extends over 16 amino acids. CDR1 SGHRS and CDR2 YFSETQ come from the germline V gene. The CDR3 bases are TGCGCCAGCAGCTTGGATGCGACAGAGATGAACACTGAAGCTTTCTTT. This translates into CASSLDATEMNTEAFF.